This T cell receptor beta chain comes out of a study of shared clonotypes between healthy human individuals. CD45RA+ naive and CD45RA-negative memory subsets were separated from CD4+ cells. The study's findings and limits: The generation probabilities recorded for non-shared clonotypes fell below those of clonotypes shared by all four donors. The study generally estimated greater richness for naive than memory subsets.

V shed 6 bases and J shed 7 bases, with 15 bases lying between them. CDR1 and CDR2 from the germline V gene are SQVTM and ANQGSEA. The CDR3 is 12 amino acids. Using approximately 190 ng DNA, 25,000 to 35,000 T cell genomes, the sorted-subset replicate PCRs were run. This table comes from immunoSEQ multiplex PCR, and its TCRdb copy is limited to in-frame clones, with some not included. The sample records some 2.1 million clones, 85% to 95% being singletons. Notes on this clone: What it recognizes is unknown.

The chain carries TRBV29-1 and TRBJ1-2; D is undetermined. The sequence was collected from a man younger than 35 in good health. Sequenced sample: naive CD4+ T cells sorted from blood. The sample's subset: CD45RA+ positively selected. Written as DNA, the CDR3 is TGCAGCGTGCCGACAACAGAGGCTGGCTACACCTTC. Protein sequence: CSVPTTEAGYTF.